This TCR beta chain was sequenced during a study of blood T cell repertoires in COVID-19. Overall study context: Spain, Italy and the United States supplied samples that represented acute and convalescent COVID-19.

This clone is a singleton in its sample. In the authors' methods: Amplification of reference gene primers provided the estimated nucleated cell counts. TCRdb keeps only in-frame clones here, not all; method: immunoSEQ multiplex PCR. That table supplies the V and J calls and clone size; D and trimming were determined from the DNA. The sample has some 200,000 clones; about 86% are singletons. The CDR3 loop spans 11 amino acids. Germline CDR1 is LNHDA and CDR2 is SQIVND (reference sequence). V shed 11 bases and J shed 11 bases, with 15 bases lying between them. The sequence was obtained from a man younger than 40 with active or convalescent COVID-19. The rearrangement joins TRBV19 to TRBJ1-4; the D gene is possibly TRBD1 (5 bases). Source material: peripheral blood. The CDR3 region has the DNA TGTGCCGCCAGCGGAGGGGTGAAACTGTTTTTT. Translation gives CAASGGVKLFF.